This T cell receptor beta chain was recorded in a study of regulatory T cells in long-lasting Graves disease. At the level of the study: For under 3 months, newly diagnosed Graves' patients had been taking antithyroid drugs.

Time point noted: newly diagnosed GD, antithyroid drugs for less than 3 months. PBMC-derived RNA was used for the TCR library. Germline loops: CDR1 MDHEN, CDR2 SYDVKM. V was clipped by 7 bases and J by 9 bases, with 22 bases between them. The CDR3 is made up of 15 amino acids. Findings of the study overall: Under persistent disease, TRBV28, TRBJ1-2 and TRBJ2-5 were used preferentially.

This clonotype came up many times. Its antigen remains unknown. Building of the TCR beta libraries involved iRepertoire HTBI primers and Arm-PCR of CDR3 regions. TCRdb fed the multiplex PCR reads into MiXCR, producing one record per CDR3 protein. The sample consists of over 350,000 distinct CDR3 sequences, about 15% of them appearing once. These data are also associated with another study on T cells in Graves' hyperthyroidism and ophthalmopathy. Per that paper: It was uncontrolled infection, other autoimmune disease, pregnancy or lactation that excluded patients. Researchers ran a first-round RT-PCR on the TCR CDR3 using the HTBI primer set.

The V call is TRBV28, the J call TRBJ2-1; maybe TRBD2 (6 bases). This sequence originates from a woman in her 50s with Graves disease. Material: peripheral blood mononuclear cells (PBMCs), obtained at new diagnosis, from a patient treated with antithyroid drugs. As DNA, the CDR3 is TGTGCCAGCACCCAACCGGGGACTCCCCGCGGTGAGCAGTTCTTC. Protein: CASTQPGTPRGEQFF.